The 26 T cell receptor beta chains below were found in one sample sequenced in a study of a mutant IDH1 vaccine in newly diagnosed glioma. Time point noted: week 23, last vaccination. Vaccination comprised doses that each held 300 ug of mutant IDH1 20-mer peptide, plus topical imiquimod. Some clones are missing from TCRdb's copy, which holds only in-frame ones; the method was immunoSEQ multiplex PCR. The repertoire has 70,000 to 95,000 clones, 85% of them found once; the top ten carry around 0.73%. The antigens for these receptors are not known. The starting material was PBMCs, obtained from a glioma patient whose treatment included an IDH1 peptide vaccine. The receptor set was obtained from a woman in her forties or fifties with glioma.

The chain has TRBV27 and TRBJ2-1, with 8 bases lining up with TRBD1. Germline V gives CDR1 MNHEY, CDR2 SMNVEV (reference sequence). V was clipped by 5 bases and J by 10 bases; unmatched bases: 1. This CDR3 spans 11 amino acids. The CDR3 loop is CASSRTGEQFF. CDR3 DNA: TGTGCCAGCAGTAGGACAGGGGAGCAGTTCTTC.

For this clone: The junction does not match germline at one end; this may be a read error. The same CDR3 can be traced to other DNA sequences in this sample. This chain joins TRBV25-1 and TRBJ1-2, with TRBD1 matching 8 bases. The CDR3 length is 15 residues. Germline V lookup: CDR1 MGHDK, CDR2 SYGVNS. CDR3 nucleotide sequence: TGTGCTAGCAGTGAATTGGACAGGGACCCCTATGGCTACACCTTC. It yields the protein CASSELDRDPYGYTF.

Only a few counts were recorded for this clone. J is TRBJ2-1 and V is TRBV6-6; 13 bases are shared with TRBD2. The germline V gene has CDR1 MNHNY and CDR2 SVGAGI (reference sequence). With V trimmed by 4 bases and J by 11 bases, 11 bases remained unmatched. This CDR3 spans 16 amino acids. DNA of the CDR3: TGTGCCAGCAGTTTCAATCCGGGACTAGCGGGGCCAAAGCAGTTCTTC. This translates into CASSFNPGLAGPKQFF.

The chain employs TRBV15 and TRBJ2-2, with TRBD1 as a possible D gene (7 bases). The germline V and J ends were trimmed by 0 bases and 4 bases, with 12 bases remaining between them. CDR3 length: 16 residues. Germline CDR1 is LNHNV and CDR2 is YYDKDF (reference sequence). The CDR3 nucleotides read TGTGCCACCAGCAGAGAAAGCAGGGGGGCCACCGGGGAGCTGTTTTTT. This codes for CATSRESRGATGELFF.

V gene TRBV30 combines with J gene TRBJ2-3, with 14 bases fitting TRBD2. The CDR3 consists of 16 residues. Trimming removed 1 base from V and 4 bases from J; junction bases left unmatched: 4. Germline-derived CDR1 and CDR2 are GTSNPN and SVGIG (reference sequence). CDR3 residues: CAWSGLAGGPADTQYF. Written as DNA, the CDR3 is TGTGCCTGGAGTGGACTAGCGGGAGGGCCGGCAGATACGCAGTATTTT.

The chain has TRBV6-1 and TRBJ2-5; D gene ambiguous. The ends were cut back, 9 bases at V and 4 bases at J, with 6 bases in the middle. CDR3 length: 10 amino acids. Germline V gene lookup returns CDR1 MNHNS and CDR2 SASEGT. The CDR3: CASGIETQYF. CDR3 in DNA: TGTGCCAGTGGGATAGAGACCCAGTACTTC.

The gene calls are TRBV12-5 and TRBJ1-2; tentatively, D is TRBD1 (6 bases). The CDR3 sequence is 18 residues long. Germline V CDR1 and CDR2: LGHNT, FRNRAP. V gave up 0 bases and J gave up 7 bases, with 24 bases separating them. DNA for the CDR3: TGTGCTAGTGGTTTGGTACCCGGCCGGGACACTCCTAAGTTTGGCTACACCTTC. Amino acids: CASGLVPGRDTPKFGYTF.

This clone is a singleton in its sample. V gene TRBV9 combines with J gene TRBJ1-4; TRBD1 aligns across 8 bases. The germline V gene has CDR1 SGDLS and CDR2 YYNGEE. The length of the CDR3 is 17 residues. V was clipped by 3 bases and J by 3 bases; unmatched bases: 10. CDR3 amino acids: CASSDDRGGSANEKLFF. The CDR3 coding sequence is TGTGCCAGCAGCGACGACAGGGGAGGGTCGGCTAATGAAAAACTGTTTTTT. Full variable domain (outside the CDR3, taken from reference TRBV9 and TRBJ1-4): DSGVTQTPKHLITATGQRVTLRCSPRSGDLSVYWYQQSLDQGLQFLIQYYNGEERAKGNILERFSAQQFPDLHSELNLSSLELGDSALYFCASSDDRGGSANEKLFFGSGTQLSVL.

The chain joins TRBV13 to TRBJ2-7; 9 positions match TRBD2. Germline V lookup: CDR1 PRHDT, CDR2 FYEKMQ (reference sequence). The CDR3 has 17 residues. The J segment lost 2 bases and the V segment lost 5 bases, leaving 13 bases of the junction unmatched. The CDR3 protein is CASSPPGGSGSPYEQYF. The CDR3 nucleotides are TGTGCCAGCAGCCCCCCAGGGGGTAGCGGGAGTCCCTACGAGCAGTACTTC.

The chain couples TRBV9 to TRBJ2-1, with D maybe TRBD2 (6 bases). V gave up 3 bases and J gave up 2 bases, with 15 bases separating them. This CDR3 contains 16 residues. CDR1 is SGDLS and CDR2 is YYNGEE in the germline V gene. The CDR3 coding sequence is TGTGCCAGCAGCGCAATGTTACGGGAGCCCTACAATGAGCAGTTCTTC. It codes for CASSAMLREPYNEQFF.

The chain uses TRBV18 and TRBJ1-4; 8 bases are a match to TRBD1. This CDR3 is 16 amino acids long. Trimming took 0 bases from V and 7 from J; bases not matched to a gene: 7. CDR1 is KGHSH, CDR2 LQKENI, per germline. In DNA, the CDR3 is TGTGCCAGCTCACCACCGGAGACAGGGGATAGTGAAAAACTGTTTTTT. Residues: CASSPPETGDSEKLFF.

This sequence joins TRBV29-1 and TRBJ2-2; TRBD2 agrees at 10 bases. The CDR3 runs 14 residues. Looked up from germline, CDR1 is SQVTM and CDR2 is ANQGSEA. With V trimmed by 8 bases and J by 5 bases, 8 bases remained unmatched. In nucleotides, the CDR3 is TGCAGCTCTAGCGGGACTAGCGAGACCGGGGAGCTGTTTTTT. Protein product: CSSSGTSETGELFF.

The genes are TRBV5-1 and TRBJ2-2; D not resolved. The CDR3 sequence is 13 residues long. CDR1 SGHRS and CDR2 YFSETQ come from the germline V gene. V dropped 5 bases and J dropped 3 bases, with 8 bases sitting between them. The CDR3 nucleotides read TGCGCCAGCAGGCGCGAGGACACCGGGGAGCTGTTTTTT. Protein: CASRREDTGELFF.

J is TRBJ1-5 and V is TRBV19, with a possible D match to TRBD1 (5 bases). V was pared by 4 bases and J by 7 bases, with 17 bases between. Germline V lookup: CDR1 LNHDA, CDR2 SQIVND (reference sequence). The CDR3 spans 15 residues. The CDR3 DNA follows: TGTGCCAGTAGTACTGGGACGGGGGGGGAACAGCCCCAGCATTTT. As protein: CASSTGTGGEQPQHF. The entire variable domain, with the rest obtained from reference TRBV19 and TRBJ1-5, is as follows: DGGITQSPKYLFRKEGQNVTLSCEQNLNHDAMYWYRQDPGQGLRLIYYSQIVNDFQKGDIAEGYSVSREKKESFPLTVTSAQKNPTAFYLCASSTGTGGEQPQHFGDGTRLSIL.

This clone showed up just a few times. Other DNA sequences in the same sample also yield this CDR3. The CDR3 region has the DNA TGTGCCAGCAGCGTGGGCAACGGGGAGCTGTTTTTT. Encoded protein: CASSVGNGELFF. The chain is built from TRBV9 and TRBJ2-2; D remains ambiguous. The CDR3 runs to 12 residues. The germline CDR1 and CDR2 sequences are SGDLS and YYNGEE. Trimming removed 2 bases from V and 7 bases from J, with 6 bases in between.

The rearrangement links TRBV28 to TRBJ2-7; 15 bases align to TRBD2. Germline lookup yields CDR1 MDHEN and CDR2 SYDVKM. V was pared by 5 bases and J by 0 bases, with 8 bases of the junction left unmatched. This CDR3 has 18 amino acids. CDR3 amino acids: CASSRGTSGRLPSYEQYF. CDR3 DNA sequence: TGTGCCAGCAGTCGTGGGACTAGCGGGAGGCTTCCCTCCTACGAGCAGTACTTC.

J is TRBJ2-1 and V is TRBV7-2; 8 bases fit TRBD2. There are 18 residues in the CDR3. V shed 5 bases and J 0 bases; nucleotides not matched to a gene: 12. Per germline, CDR1 SGHTA and CDR2 FQGNSA. The CDR3 spells CASSPWNAGGSSYNEQFF. CDR3 DNA: TGTGCCAGCAGCCCATGGAATGCGGGAGGCAGCTCCTACAATGAGCAGTTCTTC.

The V gene is TRBV19, the J gene TRBJ2-1; 7 bases agree with TRBD1. This CDR3 spans 14 amino acids. The J segment lost 4 bases and the V segment lost 5 bases, leaving 5 bases of the junction unmatched. Germline loops: CDR1 LNHDA, CDR2 SQIVND (reference sequence). In nucleotides, the CDR3 is TGTGCCAGTAGTGGCCAGGGGGATTACAATGAGCAGTTCTTC. It codes for CASSGQGDYNEQFF.

This clone showed up just a few times. The rearrangement uses TRBV11-1 and TRBJ2-2; D not resolved. This CDR3 has 15 residues. With 1 base removed from V and 4 bases from J, the gap between germline ends came to 10 bases. The germline V gene has CDR1 SGHAT and CDR2 FQDESV (reference sequence). CDR3 bases: TGTGCCAGCAGCTTAGGCGTTAGAATCACCGGGGAGCTGTTTTTT. Amino acid sequence: CASSLGVRITGELFF.

This sequence joins TRBV7-6 and TRBJ2-7, with 8 positions matching TRBD1. The V gene's germline CDR1 is SGHVS and CDR2 FNYEAQ. The V and J ends lost 5 bases and 2 bases, in that order; junction bases with no gene match: 14. The CDR3 is made up of 17 amino acids. The CDR3 here is CASSSFYGTGNTYEQYF. For the CDR3, the DNA is TGTGCCAGCAGCAGTTTCTACGGGACAGGAAATACCTACGAGCAGTACTTC.

The chain recombines TRBV2 with TRBJ2-7, with 9 positions matching TRBD1. After removal of 3 bases from V and 2 bases from J, the junction contained 2 bases not matched to a gene. CDR3 length: 14 residues. The germline CDR1 and CDR2 sequences are SNHLY and FYNNEI. CDR3 residues: CASSDGTGPYEQYF. CDR3 nucleotides: TGTGCCAGCAGTGATGGGACAGGGCCCTACGAGCAGTACTTC.

This chain uses TRBV29-1 with TRBJ2-2; 7 bases are a match to TRBD2. V lost 3 bases, J lost 4 bases, and 2 bases stayed unmatched. Germline CDR1 is SQVTM and CDR2 is ANQGSEA. The CDR3 loop spans 13 amino acids. As DNA, the CDR3 is TGCAGCGTTGATGCGGGGGTCACCGGGGAGCTGTTTTTT. It codes for CSVDAGVTGELFF.

This clone appeared a few times. The DNA of the CDR3 is TGTGCCAGTAGTATCCGCTCAGGGGGCACTGAAGCTTTCTTT. It specifies CASSIRSGGTEAFF. The V gene is TRBV19, the J gene TRBJ1-1; the match to TRBD1 covers 7 bases. V trimming: 3 bases; J trimming: 4 bases; junction bases outside the gene matches: 5. Germline CDR1 is LNHDA and CDR2 is SQIVND (reference sequence). There are 14 residues in the CDR3.

This chain uses TRBV28 with TRBJ1-4; TRBD1 agrees at 7 bases. The J segment lost 13 bases and the V segment lost 7 bases, leaving 12 bases of the junction unmatched. The CDR3 is made up of 13 amino acids. Germline CDR1 reads MDHEN; CDR2 reads SYDVKM. The CDR3 reads CASTAGDRVTLFF. CDR3 coding DNA: TGTGCCAGCACAGCAGGAGACAGGGTAACACTGTTTTTT.

CDR3 region: CASSMIQDRLYGYTF. CDR3 sequence (DNA): TGTGCCAGCAGTATGATTCAGGACAGGCTCTATGGCTACACCTTC. This chain links TRBV28 with TRBJ1-2; 7 bases fit TRBD1. Germline-derived CDR1 and CDR2 are MDHEN and SYDVKM. CDR3 length: 15 residues. V shed 5 bases and J 4 bases; nucleotides not matched to a gene: 10.

The chain has TRBV7-2 and TRBJ2-7; a possible D gene is TRBD1 (5 bases). CDR1 SGHTA and CDR2 FQGNSA come from the germline V gene. V lost 4 bases to trimming and J lost 2 bases, with 12 bases between them. CDR3 length: 14 amino acids. CDR3 DNA: TGTGCCAGCAGCTGGTCAGGGTTTACCTACGAGCAGTACTTC. Translated, it gives CASSWSGFTYEQYF.